The 23 T cell receptor beta chains below were found in one sample sequenced in a study of CD8 T cells in ankylosing spondylitis (dated 2017 in TCRdb). The method was 5' RACE. Sequencing took place on an Illumina HiSeq 2500. TCRdb trimmed public reads at Q25 via fastp, called clones via MiXCR and kept in-frame beta chains. Entries are consolidated by CDR3 protein sequence, retaining the most common genes and DNA. Present in this sample are about 130,000 distinct CDR3 sequences, approximately 7.4% of which were seen just once. The ten largest account for under 15% of the sample. Sequencing input: blood, either unsorted or a sorted T cell fraction (not recorded which). The receptors were gathered from a female donor with ankylosing spondylitis or in good health (not recorded which).

This clonotype appeared once. V and J are TRBV9 and TRBJ2-1, with TRBD2 matching 11 bases. The CDR3 has 16 residues. Germline lookup yields CDR1 SGDLS and CDR2 YYNGEE. The ends lost 4 bases at V and 7 bases at J; junction bases unmatched: 10. Here the CDR3 DNA reads TGTGCCAGCAGCCCCCGACTAGCGGGGAGTTCGAATGAGCAGTTCTTC. Amino acids: CASSPRLAGSSNEQFF. Using reference TRBV9 and TRBJ2-1 for the parts outside the CDR3, the full variable domain is DSGVTQTPKHLITATGQRVTLRCSPRSGDLSVYWYQQSLDQGLQFLIQYYNGEERAKGNILERFSAQQFPDLHSELNLSSLELGDSALYFCASSPRLAGSSNEQFFGPGTRLTVL.

This clonotype was counted ten times or more. J is TRBJ1-4 and V is TRBV5-1; 8 positions match TRBD1. The CDR3 loop spans 14 amino acids. Germline CDR1 reads SGHRS; CDR2 reads YFSETQ. V trimming: 5 bases; J trimming: 8 bases; junction bases outside the gene matches: 8. The CDR3 loop is CASRTGERGEKLFF. In DNA, the CDR3 is TGCGCCAGCAGGACAGGGGAAAGAGGGGAAAAACTGTTTTTT.

About this clonotype itself: Just one base apart from a much larger clone, this may be a read error. The CDR3 spells CASSKDRGQDAQYF. CDR3 in DNA: TGTGCCAGCAGTAAGGACAGGGGGCAAGATGCGCAGTATTTT. V is TRBV2 and J is TRBJ2-3; 11 nucleotides agree with TRBD1. CDR1 and CDR2 (germline): SNHLY, FYNNEI. The CDR3 loop spans 14 amino acids.

This clonotype appeared many times. This sequence joins TRBV12-3 or TRBV12-4 and TRBJ2-7; the D call may be TRBD1 or TRBD2 (5 bases each). CDR3 size: 13 residues. V was pared by 4 bases and J by 3 bases, with 10 bases between. For the CDR3, the DNA is TGTGCCAGCAGTTCTCGTGGGGGCTACGAGCAGTACTTC. Translating it yields CASSSRGGYEQYF.

The rearrangement joins TRBV12-3 or TRBV12-4 to TRBJ1-3, with D possibly being TRBD1 (5 bases). CDR3 size: 13 residues. The V gene lost 6 bases and the J gene lost 3 bases, with 9 bases spanning the gap. The CDR3 sequence is CASRGHLGNTIYF. CDR3 DNA sequence: TGTGCCAGCAGAGGACACCTTGGAAACACCATATATTTT.

Remarks on this clonotype: The junction shows a germline mismatch at one end, possibly a read error. The chain couples TRBV12-3 or TRBV12-4 to TRBJ1-1; 10 bases line up with TRBD1. This CDR3 is 13 amino acids long. CDR3 nucleotide sequence: TGTGCCAGCAGCATGGGACAGGGGTCTGAAGTTTTCTTT. It translates to CASSMGQGSEVFF.

This clonotype was detected many times. The chain recombines TRBV3-1 with TRBJ2-3; TRBD2 matches 10 bases. The germline CDR1 and CDR2 sequences are LGHDT and YNNKEL (reference sequence). The CDR3 loop spans 16 amino acids. The J segment lost 7 bases and the V segment lost 6 bases, leaving 13 bases of the junction unmatched. DNA for the CDR3: TGTGCCAGCAGACCCGTGGGAGCGGGGGGGCCGAATACGCAGTATTTT. Translated, it gives CASRPVGAGGPNTQYF.

This clonotype was found many times. The V gene is TRBV6-6, the J gene TRBJ1-2; 10 bases align to TRBD1. CDR3 size: 13 residues. The V and J ends lost 4 bases and 7 bases, in that order; junction bases with no gene match: 3. CDR1 is MNHNY, CDR2 SVGAGI, per germline (reference sequence). CDR3 DNA sequence: TGTGCCAGCAGTTTTGGACAGGGGGGTGGCTACACCTTC. It codes for CASSFGQGGGYTF.

This clonotype was recorded at least ten times. V and J are TRBV29-1 and TRBJ1-3; possibly TRBD1 for D (5 bases). Germline V gives CDR1 SQVTM, CDR2 ANQGSEA. The CDR3 consists of 15 residues. Deletions cut 5 bases from V and 0 bases from J, with 14 bases between. The CDR3 region is CSVTSWGSSGNTIYF. CDR3 coding DNA: TGCAGCGTTACGTCCTGGGGGTCCTCTGGAAACACCATATATTTT.

Many counts were recorded for this clonotype. V usage is TRBV6-1 and J usage is TRBJ1-2, with unresolved D. V was shortened by 6 bases and J by 7 bases, with 15 bases between the two germline ends. CDR1 is MNHNS and CDR2 is SASEGT in the germline V gene. This CDR3 is 13 amino acids long. CDR3 sequence reads: CASSKGSDFGYTF. As DNA, the CDR3 is TGTGCCAGCAGCAAGGGATCGGACTTTGGCTACACCTTC.

This clonotype was counted ten times or more. In DNA, the CDR3 is TGCGCCAGCAGCCCTCCCGGGGGATCTGGAGGAAACACCATATATTTT. Residues: CASSPPGGSGGNTIYF. The chain recombines TRBV4-1 with TRBJ1-3; the D gene is possibly TRBD1 (5 bases). The V gene lost 4 bases and the J gene lost 4 bases, with 17 bases spanning the gap. The CDR3 is 16 residues long. Per the germline V gene, CDR1 is MGHRA and CDR2 is YSYEKL.

This clonotype has more than one count but fewer than ten. The chain combines TRBV12-3 or TRBV12-4 with TRBJ2-7, with D perhaps TRBD1 (6 bases). The CDR3 has 14 residues. Deletions cut 5 bases from V and 1 base from J, with 12 bases between. The CDR3 DNA sequence: TGTGCCAGCAGTCCCCACGGACAGTCCTACGAGCAGTACTTC. Residues: CASSPHGQSYEQYF.

This clonotype was counted a few times. This chain joins TRBV30 and TRBJ1-1; 8 bases map to TRBD1. The CDR3 loop spans 13 amino acids. V lost 2 bases and J lost 11; bases outside the gene matches: 10. CDR1 and CDR2 (germline): GTSNPN, SVGIG (reference sequence). CDR3 nucleotides: TGTGCCTGGAGTAGGGCAGGGGGCGCGGTGGCTTTCTTT. As protein: CAWSRAGGAVAFF.

On this clonotype itself: The conserved closing phenylalanine or tryptophan is absent in this CDR3, likely reflecting a read error. The rearrangement joins TRBV5-1 to TRBJ1-1, with D possibly TRBD1 on 6 matching bases. Germline V CDR1 and CDR2: SGHRS, YFSETQ. The CDR3 length is 14 residues. V was pared by 4 bases and J by 1 base, with 11 bases between. CDR3 in DNA: TGCGCCAGCAGCGCACAGGGTGGGAACACTGAAGCTTTCTCT. This sequence encodes CASSAQGGNTEAFS.

In this sample, this clonotype turned up many times. This sequence joins TRBV7-2 and TRBJ2-3; TRBD2 agrees at 10 bases. There are 15 residues in the CDR3. J was trimmed by 7 bases and V by 2 bases; bases with no gene match: 6. Germline V lookup: CDR1 SGHTA, CDR2 FQGNSA. DNA for the CDR3: TGTGCCAGCAGCTTAACCAGCGGGGGGGCCCATACGCAGTATTTT. This gives the protein CASSLTSGGAHTQYF.

This clonotype was seen ten or more times. The chain joins TRBV3-1 to TRBJ2-7, with 10 bases that match TRBD2. Germline V gene data show CDR1 as LGHDT and CDR2 as YNNKEL (reference sequence). This CDR3 spans 18 amino acids. Unmatched junction bases numbered 12, after V lost 2 bases and J lost 2 bases. The CDR3 bases are TGTGCCAGCAGCCAAAGTCTGGCTAGCGGGAGAGGCACCTACGAGCAGTACTTC. Residues: CASSQSLASGRGTYEQYF.

This clonotype has at least ten counts. The chain is built from TRBV20-1 and TRBJ2-1; D possibly uses TRBD1 or TRBD2 (5 bases each). V was trimmed by 0 bases and J by 8 bases, leaving 17 bases between them. CDR3 size: 15 residues. In germline, CDR1 is DFQATT, CDR2 SNEGSKA (reference sequence). CDR3 loop: CSARDRVGAADEQFF. CDR3 sequence (DNA): TGCAGTGCTAGAGATCGAGTCGGGGCGGCGGATGAGCAGTTCTTC.

This clonotype was detected ten times or more. One end of the junction varies from germline; a read error may be responsible. The rearrangement uses TRBV12-3 or TRBV12-4 and TRBJ1-1; a possible D gene is TRBD1 (6 bases). The CDR3 extends over 12 amino acids. The CDR3 region is CASSTGNAEAFF. Written as DNA, the CDR3 is TGTGCCAGCAGCACAGGGAACGCTGAAGCTTTCTTT.

Many counts were recorded for this clonotype. J is TRBJ1-1 and V is TRBV5-1; no firm D call. V gave up 0 bases and J gave up 2 bases, with 8 bases separating them. The CDR3 is made up of 14 amino acids. Germline-derived CDR1 and CDR2 are SGHRS and YFSETQ. The CDR3 bases are TGCGCCAGCAGCTTGGTGCGGGGTAACACTGAAGCTTTCTTT. Its protein is CASSLVRGNTEAFF.

This clonotype was seen once. The rearrangement uses TRBV30 and TRBJ1-1, with TRBD1 matching over 8 bases. Germline lookup yields CDR1 GTSNPN and CDR2 SVGIG (reference sequence). J was trimmed by 1 base and V by 5 bases; bases with no gene match: 6. CDR3 size: 14 residues. The CDR3 region has the DNA TGTGCCTGGGGGGACAGGCTACCGAACACTGAAGCTTTCTTT. It encodes CAWGDRLPNTEAFF.

The DNA for the CDR3 is TGCAGTGCTAGAGCCTACGGGACAGGGGTTCCTTACGAGCAGTACTTC. It yields the protein CSARAYGTGVPYEQYF. J is TRBJ2-7 and V is TRBV20-1; TRBD1 matches 10 bases. Germline CDR1 and CDR2: DFQATT and SNEGSKA (reference sequence). The CDR3 loop spans 16 amino acids. Losses at the gene ends were 1 base for V and 4 bases for J; bases not matched to a gene: 10.

This clonotype was detected ten times or more. The CDR3 protein is CSVDDARKNTEAFF. The CDR3 DNA reads as TGCAGCGTTGACGATGCGCGCAAGAACACTGAAGCTTTCTTT. The V call is TRBV29-1, the J call TRBJ1-1; D not certain. Looked up from germline, CDR1 is SQVTM and CDR2 is ANQGSEA. With 3 bases removed from V and 1 base from J, the gap between germline ends came to 12 bases. The CDR3 length is 14 residues.

This clonotype came up many times. The chain recombines TRBV29-1 with TRBJ1-1; D is uncertain. The CDR3 has 13 residues. Trimming left V 6 bases short and J 5 bases short, with 16 bases between. Per germline, CDR1 SQVTM and CDR2 ANQGSEA. The CDR3 sequence is CSVPTAAGTEAFF. Written as DNA, the CDR3 is TGCAGCGTCCCGACGGCCGCCGGAACTGAAGCTTTCTTT.